This TCR beta chain was obtained from a study of cytomegalovirus exposure and HLA in healthy donors. Notes on the study in general: Rare TCR sequences predominated, though certain public TCRs were found in many donors. Earlier results showed most TCR beta V segments being productive about 87% or about 30% of the time. Exclusion applied to some V segments, including TRBV6-2 and TRBV6-3, as they were indistinguishable.

The PCR employed 60 Vbeta primers together with 13 Jbeta primers. Generated by immunoSEQ multiplex PCR, the TCRdb table keeps only in-frame clones and is missing some. This table holds about 150,000 clones, 70% to 80% found once. Germline-derived CDR1 and CDR2 are SQVTM and ANQGSEA. The CDR3 is 14 amino acids. J was trimmed by 5 bases and V by 5 bases; bases with no gene match: 4. With regard to this clone: Its antigen is not known.

The receptor was derived from a man aged 25-45 years in good health and CMV-seronegative. The V gene is TRBV29-1, the J gene TRBJ2-2; TRBD1 agrees at 11 bases. The sample was PBMCs. In DNA form, the CDR3 reads TGCAGCGTTCCGGGACAGGGGGAAACCGGGGAGCTGTTTTTT. Its protein is CSVPGQGETGELFF.